These 30 T cell receptor beta chains share one sample of origin, sequenced in a study of post-analysis software for immune sequencing data. General study findings and limits: Five or six TRBV segments appeared more often in patients than in controls, and TRBV5-6, TRBV5-1 and TRBV20-1 were among these.

Incorporated into the TCR beta cDNA libraries were unique molecular identifiers, which served to reduce PCR and sequencing biases. TCRdb recomputed calls from the PCR reads with MiXCR, one row per CDR3 protein. The sample lists hundreds of thousands of distinct CDR3 sequences; roughly 27% were seen once. These receptors' targets are unknown. The sequencing sample was made of blood. The receptors come from a girl aged 5-17 years with multiple sclerosis.

The V gene is TRBV7-2, the J gene TRBJ2-7; D gene uncertain. Germline V gene sequence: CDR1 SGHTA, CDR2 FQGNSA. The CDR3 runs to 15 residues. V lost 1 base and J 0 bases, leaving 10 bases between the germline ends. CDR3 protein: CASSLVTGVSYEQYF. DNA of the CDR3: TGTGCCAGCAGCTTAGTGACGGGTGTCTCCTACGAGCAGTACTTC. Complete variable domain (other parts from reference TRBV7-2 and TRBJ2-7): GAGVSQSPSNKVTEKGKDVELRCDPISGHTALYWYRQSLGQGLEFLIYFQGNSAPDKSGLPSDRFSAERTGGSVSTLTIQRTQQEDSAVYLCASSLVTGVSYEQYFGPGTRLTVT.

V and J are TRBV7-2 and TRBJ2-1; TRBD1 matches 7 bases. The germline CDR1 and CDR2 sequences are SGHTA and FQGNSA. The CDR3 spans 15 residues. J gave up 9 bases and V 5 bases, and 13 bases lay outside the gene matches. CDR3: CASSPWDSDFVEQFF. CDR3 DNA sequence: TGTGCCAGCAGCCCCTGGGACAGTGATTTCGTTGAGCAGTTCTTC. The full variable domain, rest sourced from reference TRBV7-2 and TRBJ2-1, is GAGVSQSPSNKVTEKGKDVELRCDPISGHTALYWYRQSLGQGLEFLIYFQGNSAPDKSGLPSDRFSAERTGGSVSTLTIQRTQQEDSAVYLCASSPWDSDFVEQFFGPGTRLTVL.

This clonotype occurred once. The chain carries TRBV20-1 and TRBJ2-2, with D possibly TRBD2 on 6 matching bases. The CDR3 sequence is 12 residues long. Germline V lookup: CDR1 DFQATT, CDR2 SNEGSKA (reference sequence). Trimming took off 0 bases at V and 7 bases at J, with 6 bases between the two ends. CDR3 in DNA: TGCAGTGCTAGAGAGGGGGGCGGGGAGCTGTTTTTT. Protein: CSAREGGGELFF.

This clonotype was detected a few times. This chain joins TRBV20-1 and TRBJ2-3; D gene unclear. CDR1 is DFQATT, CDR2 SNEGSKA, per germline (reference sequence). Deletions cut 3 bases from V and 0 bases from J, with 7 bases between. The CDR3 runs to 13 residues. In DNA, the CDR3 is TGCAGTGCTAGTGCCCTGAGCACAGATACGCAGTATTTT. Protein product: CSASALSTDTQYF.

This clonotype was seen many times. The chain combines TRBV29-1 with TRBJ2-7; a possible D gene is TRBD2 (5 bases). The CDR3 covers 13 residues. Between the trimmed V and J ends, which lost 3 bases and 2 bases, there was a span of 11 bases. Germline V lookup: CDR1 SQVTM, CDR2 ANQGSEA. CDR3 protein: CSVDLGSPYEQYF. DNA for the CDR3: TGCAGCGTTGACCTGGGGAGCCCCTACGAGCAGTACTTC.

This clonotype was found once. The chain employs TRBV2 and TRBJ2-1; a weak D match, TRBD2 (5 bases). CDR1 and CDR2 from the germline V gene are SNHLY and FYNNEI. This CDR3 has 14 residues. The V gene lost 4 bases and the J gene lost 7 bases, with 14 bases spanning the gap. The DNA for the CDR3 is TGTGCCAGCAGTGGGTGGCGGGTGGGTAATGAGCAGTTCTTC. It is translated as CASSGWRVGNEQFF.

The sample holds a few counts of this clonotype. This chain joins TRBV9 and TRBJ2-3, with D unclear. There are 14 residues in the CDR3. CDR1 and CDR2 from the germline V gene are SGDLS and YYNGEE. Trimming pared 0 bases from V and 2 bases from J, leaving 7 bases between. The CDR3 DNA sequence: TGTGCCAGCAGCGTAGGGGCCAACACAGATACGCAGTATTTT. This sequence encodes CASSVGANTDTQYF.

The rearrangement uses TRBV4-3 and TRBJ2-2; D ambiguous. The length of the CDR3 is 15 residues. V was clipped by 1 base and J by 0 bases, with 6 bases between them. Germline-derived CDR1 and CDR2 are LGHNA and YSLEER. The CDR3 sequence: CASSQGTANTGELFF. The CDR3 DNA reads as TGCGCCAGCAGCCAAGGGACGGCGAACACCGGGGAGCTGTTTTTT.

Points on this clonotype: The germline gene is not matched at one end of the junction; a read error may be the cause. V usage is TRBV7-6 and J usage is TRBJ2-1, with 7 bases that match TRBD2. This CDR3 region has 14 residues. Per the germline V gene, CDR1 is SGHVS and CDR2 is FNYEAQ. The CDR3 nucleotides are TGTGCCAGCAACTTAGCTAACGGGAGGAATGAGCAGTTCTTC. It yields the protein CASNLANGRNEQFF.

The CDR3 region has the DNA TGCAGCGTTGAAGGGGGACGAGGTCAGCCCCAGCATTTT. This encodes CSVEGGRGQPQHF. The J gene is TRBJ1-5, the V gene TRBV29-1, with D possibly being TRBD1 (5 bases). CDR1 and CDR2 (germline): SQVTM, ANQGSEA. CDR3 length: 13 residues. V lost 1 base to trimming and J lost 6 bases, with 10 bases between them.

CDR3 residues: CASSRRLAGAKETQYF. For the CDR3, the DNA is TGCGCCAGCAGCCGACGACTAGCGGGGGCTAAAGAGACCCAGTACTTC. The gene calls are TRBV5-1 and TRBJ2-5; 12 positions match TRBD2. Germline CDR1 is SGHRS and CDR2 is YFSETQ. There are 16 residues in the CDR3. V was clipped by 4 bases and J by 3 bases; unmatched bases: 7.

V is TRBV12-3 or TRBV12-4 and J is TRBJ2-1; D ambiguous. The CDR3 is 15 residues long. Trimming took 2 bases from V and 3 from J, leaving 11 bases between them. In DNA, the CDR3 is TGTGCCAGCAGTTTAAAAGGGCTCGTCTACAATGAGCAGTTCTTC. This gives the protein CASSLKGLVYNEQFF.

This clonotype has more than one count but fewer than ten. The chain employs TRBV28 and TRBJ2-1; 10 bases fit TRBD2. Germline trimming cut 5 bases from V and 8 bases from J; bases unmatched to any gene: 9. CDR3 length: 15 amino acids. CDR1 is MDHEN and CDR2 is SYDVKM in the germline V gene. CDR3 in amino acids: CASSARLAGVHEQFF. The CDR3 region has the DNA TGTGCCAGCAGTGCACGCCTAGCGGGAGTCCATGAGCAGTTCTTC.

A few counts support this clonotype. The V and J genes are TRBV6-5 and TRBJ2-6; D unclear. Looked up from germline, CDR1 is MNHEY and CDR2 is SVGAGI. The CDR3 runs 17 residues. Trimming took 2 bases from V and 0 from J, leaving 11 bases between them. The CDR3 nucleotides read TGTGCCAGCAGTTACATCGCACAACCCTCTGGGGCCAACGTCCTGACTTTC. This codes for CASSYIAQPSGANVLTF.

This chain joins TRBV7-2 and TRBJ2-1; 10 bases match TRBD2. The length of the CDR3 is 14 residues. In germline, CDR1 is SGHTA, CDR2 FQGNSA. The V gene end was trimmed by 3 bases and the J gene end by 15 bases; junction bases not matched to a gene: 11. The CDR3 DNA follows: TGTGCCAGCAGCTTGCCGGGGAGCGGGAGGGCCGCGTTCTTC. It specifies CASSLPGSGRAAFF.

This rearrangement joins TRBV20-1 to TRBJ2-1; 12 positions agree with TRBD2. Germline lookup yields CDR1 DFQATT and CDR2 SNEGSKA (reference sequence). V was clipped by 4 bases and J by 7 bases; unmatched bases: 8. The CDR3 runs 15 residues. CDR3 nucleotides: TGCAGTGCTACGCTAGCGGGAGGGCCGCTAAATGAGCAGTTCTTC. Translated, it gives CSATLAGGPLNEQFF.

This chain joins TRBV7-9 and TRBJ2-1; the D is unclear. Germline V gene data show CDR1 as SEHNR and CDR2 as FQNEAQ (reference sequence). V lost 5 bases to trimming and J lost 3 bases, with 14 bases between them. The CDR3 contains 15 residues. Here the CDR3 reads CASSPRVAVYNEQFF. DNA of the CDR3: TGTGCCAGCAGCCCCCGTGTGGCAGTCTACAATGAGCAGTTCTTC.

This clonotype was detected a few times. One end of the junction is discordant with germline, which a read error may explain. This rearrangement joins TRBV7-2 to TRBJ2-1; TRBD2 agrees at 9 bases. CDR1 SGHTA and CDR2 FQGNSA come from the germline V gene. The length of the CDR3 is 13 residues. The CDR3 coding sequence is TGTGCCAGCAGCCTAGCCCCCGCGGGGGGGGAGTTCTTC. As protein: CASSLAPAGGEFF.

This clonotype has a count of ten or more. The CDR3 region is CSAVSAEYEQYF. DNA for the CDR3: TGCAGCGCCGTAAGCGCTGAATACGAGCAGTACTTC. V is TRBV29-1 and J is TRBJ2-7; D call uncertain. The germline gives CDR1 SQVTM, CDR2 ANQGSEA. This CDR3 is built from 12 residues. V shed 7 bases and J shed 4 bases, with 14 bases lying between them.

This chain links TRBV5-1 with TRBJ1-6, with D possibly being TRBD1 (6 bases). V lost 0 bases and J 9 bases, leaving 13 bases between the germline ends. The CDR3 runs 15 residues. Germline loops: CDR1 SGHRS, CDR2 YFSETQ. CDR3 protein: CASSLARQGSSPLHF. CDR3 in DNA: TGCGCCAGCAGCTTGGCAAGGCAGGGGAGTTCACCCCTCCACTTT.

The chain joins TRBV25-1 to TRBJ1-1; D is ambiguous. CDR3 length: 13 residues. Trimming cost V 4 bases and J 5 bases, with 11 bases left between them. CDR1 is MGHDK, CDR2 SYGVNS, per germline. The CDR3 nucleotides are TGTGCCAGCAGTGCCTACCCGTGGACTGAAGCTTTCTTT. Amino acids: CASSAYPWTEAFF.

Regarding this clonotype: Because it lacks the conserved phenylalanine or tryptophan at the end, this CDR3 is likely a read error. J is TRBJ2-5 and V is TRBV7-2; D may be TRBD2 (6 bases). The CDR3 runs to 14 residues. Germline loops: CDR1 SGHTA, CDR2 FQGNSA. V was clipped by 0 bases and J by 1 base, with 6 bases between them. CDR3 residues: CASSLAGGQETQYL. The CDR3 DNA reads as TGTGCCAGCAGCTTAGCGGGAGGCCAAGAGACCCAGTACTTA.

There are a few counts of this clonotype. This chain links TRBV4-1 with TRBJ1-5; 7 bases fit TRBD1. The CDR3 loop spans 19 amino acids. Germline CDR1 reads MGHRA; CDR2 reads YSYEKL. With V trimmed by 1 base and J by 6 bases, 18 bases remained unmatched. This CDR3 reads CASSQARLGRINRGQPQHF. The CDR3 nucleotides read TGCGCCAGCAGCCAAGCACGGTTGGGCCGGATAAACAGGGGTCAGCCCCAGCATTTT.

The rearrangement joins TRBV5-1 to TRBJ2-3; 7 nucleotides align to TRBD1. This CDR3 has 16 amino acids. The germline CDR1 and CDR2 sequences are SGHRS and YFSETQ. V was pared by 6 bases and J by 6 bases, with 16 bases of the junction left unmatched. CDR3 protein: CASNQGTVPTFDTQYF. The DNA of the CDR3 is TGCGCCAGCAACCAGGGGACAGTTCCAACCTTCGATACGCAGTATTTT. Full variable domain (rest looked up from reference TRBV5-1 and TRBJ2-3): KAGVTQTPRYLIKTRGQQVTLSCSPISGHRSVSWYQQTPGQGLQFLFEYFSETQRNKGNFPGRFSGRQFSNSRSEMNVSTLELGDSALYLCASNQGTVPTFDTQYFGPGTRLTVL.

Only a few counts were recorded for this clonotype. This chain connects TRBV6-5 to TRBJ1-5; perhaps TRBD1 as D (5 bases). CDR1 and CDR2 (germline): MNHEY, SVGAGI. CDR3 length: 14 residues. The ends were cut back, 5 bases at V and 6 bases at J, with 14 bases in the middle. The CDR3 is CASSTRLGRQPQHF. The CDR3 DNA follows: TGTGCCAGCAGTACCCGACTGGGGCGTCAGCCCCAGCATTTT.

The chain uses TRBV2 and TRBJ2-3; 7 bases are a match to TRBD1. The CDR3 spans 14 residues. Unmatched junction bases numbered 7, after V lost 6 bases and J lost 4 bases. In germline, CDR1 is SNHLY, CDR2 FYNNEI. The CDR3: CASRTTGSPDTQYF. The CDR3 DNA is TGTGCCAGCAGGACGACAGGGTCGCCAGATACGCAGTATTTT.

This clonotype was observed a handful of times. The gene calls are TRBV10-1 and TRBJ2-1; possibly TRBD2 for D (6 bases). Deletions cut 0 bases from V and 5 bases from J, with 11 bases between. CDR3 length: 15 residues. CDR1 is WNHNN, CDR2 SYGVQD, per germline (reference sequence). CDR3 region: CASSESLANNNEQFF. CDR3 sequence (DNA): TGCGCCAGCAGTGAGTCCCTAGCGAACAACAATGAGCAGTTCTTC.

There are a few counts of this clonotype. The J gene is TRBJ2-6, the V gene TRBV15; no definite D call. In germline, CDR1 is LNHNV, CDR2 YYDKDF (reference sequence). CDR3 size: 16 residues. The germline V and J ends were trimmed by 0 bases and 4 bases, with 10 bases remaining between them. Here the CDR3 reads CATSREADSGANVLTF. The CDR3 bases are TGTGCCACCAGCAGAGAAGCCGACTCCGGGGCCAACGTCCTGACTTTC.

The chain links TRBV20-1 to TRBJ2-7; D not resolved. V gave up 0 bases and J gave up 4 bases, with 10 bases separating them. The length of the CDR3 is 13 residues. The germline V gene has CDR1 DFQATT and CDR2 SNEGSKA (reference sequence). CDR3 protein: CSARDTTAYEQYF. CDR3 in DNA: TGCAGTGCTAGAGATACGACCGCGTACGAGCAGTACTTC.

On this clonotype: An end of the junction differs from the germline gene, which may be a read error. This rearrangement joins TRBV20-1 to TRBJ2-7; 8 nucleotides match TRBD2. Germline V CDR1 and CDR2: DFQATT, SNEGSKA (reference sequence). The CDR3 is 13 amino acids. CDR3 nucleotides: TGCAGTGCTCATAGCGGGACCGGATACGAGCGGTACTTC. This codes for CSAHSGTGYERYF.